The 4 T cell receptor beta chains below all came from one sample that was sequenced in a study of Ad26.COV2.S vaccination and SARS-CoV-2 variants. Treatment noted: roughly 19 received Ad26.COV2.S at low or high dose, single or two shots; roughly 5 received placebo; per-sample allocation not given. All samples were drawn on day 63, counting from the first vaccine or placebo injection. Produced via immunoSEQ multiplex PCR; TCRdb's table is partial and in-frame only. The data contain some 390,000 clones, 80% to 90% of them singletons. Source: peripheral blood, taken in a trial of Ad26.COV2.S vaccine versus placebo. The origin of the receptors is a person aged 18 to 59 who received the Ad26.COV2.S COVID-19 vaccine or a placebo.

The J gene is TRBJ2-7, the V gene TRBV27; TRBD1 might be the D (6 bases). This CDR3 is 17 amino acids long. Germline V gene sequence: CDR1 MNHEY, CDR2 SMNVEV (reference sequence). V lost 5 bases, J lost 2 bases, and 22 bases lay in between. CDR3 loop: CASSVSGTRGDPYEQYF. The CDR3 nucleotides are TGTGCCAGCAGTGTTTCGGGGACAAGGGGCGACCCCTACGAGCAGTACTTC.

The J gene is TRBJ1-2, the V gene TRBV29-1, with no clear D. Germline assignment: CDR1 SQVTM and CDR2 ANQGSEA. V lost 6 bases and J 2 bases, leaving 16 bases between the germline ends. CDR3 length equals 14 residues. The CDR3 nucleotides are TGCAGCGTGTGGCAAGCACAACTGAACTATGGCTACACCTTC. Amino acid sequence: CSVWQAQLNYGYTF.

The chain couples TRBV5-5 to TRBJ1-1, with D possibly TRBD1 on 5 matching bases. Looked up from germline, CDR1 is SGHKS and CDR2 is YYEKEE (reference sequence). The CDR3 contains 15 residues. Trimming cost V 0 bases and J 1 base, with 10 bases left between them. CDR3 region: CASSLVAGENTEAFF. The CDR3 nucleotides are TGTGCCAGCAGCTTGGTAGCGGGGGAGAACACTGAAGCTTTCTTT.

This sequence joins TRBV27 and TRBJ1-6, with a possible D match to TRBD1 (5 bases). CDR1 is MNHEY and CDR2 is SMNVEV in the germline V gene (reference sequence). V was shortened by 8 bases and J by 0 bases, with 14 bases between the two germline ends. The CDR3 sequence is 16 residues long. CDR3 protein: CASRQGKSSYNSPLHF. CDR3 DNA: TGTGCCAGCCGGCAGGGAAAGAGCTCCTATAATTCACCCCTCCACTTT.